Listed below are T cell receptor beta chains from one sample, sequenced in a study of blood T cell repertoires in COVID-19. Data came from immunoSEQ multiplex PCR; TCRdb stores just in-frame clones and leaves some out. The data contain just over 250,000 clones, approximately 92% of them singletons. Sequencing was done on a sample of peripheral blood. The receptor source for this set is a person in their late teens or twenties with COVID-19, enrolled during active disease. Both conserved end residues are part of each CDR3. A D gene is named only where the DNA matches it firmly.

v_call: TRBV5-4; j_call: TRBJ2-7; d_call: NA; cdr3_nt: TGTGCCAGCAGATCCTGGGCCAGTGGCCACGAGCAGTACTTC; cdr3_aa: CASRSWASGHEQYF
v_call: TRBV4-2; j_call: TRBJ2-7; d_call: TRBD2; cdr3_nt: TGTGCCAGCAGCCAAGAAGGGAGCGGGGGCCCCTACGAGCAGTACTTC; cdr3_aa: CASSQEGSGGPYEQYF
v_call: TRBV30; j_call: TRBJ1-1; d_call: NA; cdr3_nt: TGTGCCTGGCAGGGCCTCTACACTGAAGCTTTCTTT; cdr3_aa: CAWQGLYTEAFF
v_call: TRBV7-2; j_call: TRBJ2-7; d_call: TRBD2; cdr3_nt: TGTGCCAGCAGCTTTAGCGGGACCAGCTCCTACGAGCAGTACTTC; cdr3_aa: CASSFSGTSSYEQYF
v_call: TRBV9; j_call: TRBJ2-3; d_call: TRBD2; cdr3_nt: TGTGCCAGCAGCTCCGGACTAGCGGGGGGACGCACAGATACGCAGTATTTT; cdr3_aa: CASSSGLAGGRTDTQYF
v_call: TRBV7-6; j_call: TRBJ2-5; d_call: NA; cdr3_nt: TGTGCCAGCAGCTTAGGGACAGTAGAGACCCAGTACTTC; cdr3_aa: CASSLGTVETQYF
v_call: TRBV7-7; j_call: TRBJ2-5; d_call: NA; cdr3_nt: TGTGCCAGCAGCCGCACAACAGGGACCCAAGAGACCCAGTACTTC; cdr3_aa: CASSRTTGTQETQYF
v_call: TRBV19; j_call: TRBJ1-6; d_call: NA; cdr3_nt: TGTGCCAGTAAACAGGGAAATTCACCCCTCCACTTT; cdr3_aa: CASKQGNSPLHF
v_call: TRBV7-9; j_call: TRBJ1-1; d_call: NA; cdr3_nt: TGTGCCAGCAGCTACCCGGGGGTTGAAGCTTTCTTT; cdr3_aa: CASSYPGVEAFF
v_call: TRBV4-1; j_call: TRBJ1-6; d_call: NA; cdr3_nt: TGCGCCAGCCGAGACCCAGCGGGTAATTCACCCCTCCACTTT; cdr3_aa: CASRDPAGNSPLHF
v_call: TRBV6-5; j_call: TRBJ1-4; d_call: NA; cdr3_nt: TGTGCCAGCAGACCCCGGGAAGCAACTAATGAAAAACTGTTTTTT; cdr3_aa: CASRPREATNEKLFF
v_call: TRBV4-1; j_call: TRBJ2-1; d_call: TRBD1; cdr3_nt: TGCGCCAGCAGCCAAGCATGGACAGGCCCTTTAGGACAGTTCTTC; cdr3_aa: CASSQAWTGPLGQFF
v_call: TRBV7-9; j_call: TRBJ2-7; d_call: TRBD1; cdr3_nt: TGTGCCAGCAGTCAGAGGACAGGGGCCACCTACGAGCAGTACTTC; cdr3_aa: CASSQRTGATYEQYF
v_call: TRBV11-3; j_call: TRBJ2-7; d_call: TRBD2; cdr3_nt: TGTGCCAGCAGCGCCGGGACTAGCGGGATTCGGGAGTACTTC; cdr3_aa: CASSAGTSGIREYF
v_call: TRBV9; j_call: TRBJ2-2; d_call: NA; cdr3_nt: TGTGCCAGCAGCGGCGGCGGCCCGGGGGAGCTGTTTTTT; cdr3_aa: CASSGGGPGELFF
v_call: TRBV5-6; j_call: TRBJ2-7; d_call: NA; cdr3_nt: TGTGCCAGCAGCTTGAGAGGGTCCGGCGAGCAGTACTTC; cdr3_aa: CASSLRGSGEQYF
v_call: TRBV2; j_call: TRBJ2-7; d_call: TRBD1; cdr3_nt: TGTGCCAGCAGTGGGGACAGGGTTAACGAGCAGTACTTC; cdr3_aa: CASSGDRVNEQYF
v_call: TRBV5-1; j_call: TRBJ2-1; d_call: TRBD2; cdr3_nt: TGCGCCAGCAGCTTGGCTTCTAGCGGGAGAGATGAGCAGTTCTTC; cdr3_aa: CASSLASSGRDEQFF
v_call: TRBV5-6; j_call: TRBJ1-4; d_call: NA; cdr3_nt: TGTGCCAGCAGCTTGGAAAGGGGAGAAAAACTGTTTTTT; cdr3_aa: CASSLERGEKLFF
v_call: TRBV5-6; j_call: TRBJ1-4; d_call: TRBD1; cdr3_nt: TGTGCCAGCAGCAACTTAGGACAGGGAAAACTGTTTTTT; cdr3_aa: CASSNLGQGKLFF